This T cell receptor (beta chain) was captured in a study of regulatory and conventional T cells in RAG deficiency. There are 12 residues in the CDR3. Germline V gene sequence: CDR1 MNHNS, CDR2 SASEGT. V was clipped by 3 bases and J by 15 bases, with 15 bases between them. Blood CD4+ CD25-high CD127-low regulatory T cells supplied the genomic DNA template. Sequencing was performed with immunoSEQ multiplex PCR; in TCRdb, only in-frame clones are kept and a portion is missing. The sample has some 350 clones, more than 90% seen once. Input material: Tregs sorted from blood. The chain links TRBV6-1 to TRBJ2-1; D possibly uses TRBD1 or TRBD2 (5 bases each). The TCR originated in a human donor with RAG deficiency presenting as severe combined immunodeficiency. CDR3 sequence: CASSDRVRGRFF. Here the CDR3 DNA reads TGTGCCAGCAGTGATCGGGTAAGGGGACGGTTCTTC.